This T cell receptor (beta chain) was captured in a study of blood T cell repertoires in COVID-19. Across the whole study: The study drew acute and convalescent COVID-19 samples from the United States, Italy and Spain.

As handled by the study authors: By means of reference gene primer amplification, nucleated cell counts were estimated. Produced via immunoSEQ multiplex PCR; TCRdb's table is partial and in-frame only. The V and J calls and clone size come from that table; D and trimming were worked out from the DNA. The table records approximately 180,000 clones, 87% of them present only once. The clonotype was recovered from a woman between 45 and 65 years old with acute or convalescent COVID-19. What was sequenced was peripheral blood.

The CDR3 DNA sequence: TGTGCCAGCAGCTTAGCGAGAAGCGGGAGGGCAGATACGCAGTATTTT. This translates into CASSLARSGRADTQYF. The chain carries TRBV7-2 and TRBJ2-3, with 10 bases lining up with TRBD2. Germline-derived CDR1 and CDR2 are SGHTA and FQGNSA. This CDR3 comprises 16 residues. J was trimmed by 4 bases and V by 0 bases; bases with no gene match: 4. Variable domain in full (rest from reference TRBV7-2 and TRBJ2-3): GAGVSQSPSNKVTEKGKDVELRCDPISGHTALYWYRQSLGQGLEFLIYFQGNSAPDKSGLPSDRFSAERTGGSVSTLTIQRTQQEDSAVYLCASSLARSGRADTQYFGPGTRLTVL.